Described below is a single T cell receptor (beta chain) sequence and its context. Its cognate antigen is unknown. Some clones are missing from TCRdb's copy, which holds only in-frame ones; the method was immunoSEQ multiplex PCR. There are 12,000 to 15,000 clones in the sample; over 80% occur only once, and approximately 5.9% lies in the top ten. The data derive from a study of PD-1 blockade in classical Hodgkin lymphoma. Study-level points and caveats: Possibly reflecting disease activity or prior therapy, repertoire differences have causes that remain undefined. Baseline TCR diversity was reportedly lower in newly diagnosed patients than healthy donors.

Time point meaning: newly diagnosed, previously untreated cHL patient sample. The investigators isolated CD8+ T cells from thawed PBMCs using magnetic negative selection. The authors compared against newly diagnosed, untreated classical Hodgkin lymphoma PBMCs. Germline values: CDR1 MDHEN, CDR2 SYDVKM. The CDR3 extends over 17 amino acids. V lost 4 bases to trimming and J lost 1 base, with 20 bases between them. This chain links TRBV28 with TRBJ2-7; possibly TRBD1 for D (5 bases). This sequence originates from a human donor with classical Hodgkin lymphoma. The sample comprised CD8+ T cells from blood. CDR3 loop: CASSSPIWAGPSYEQYF. The DNA for the CDR3 is TGTGCCAGCAGTTCCCCAATCTGGGCAGGGCCTTCCTACGAGCAGTACTTC.